This T cell receptor beta chain was sequenced for a study of vaccination effects on CD4 cells after COVID-19. Antigen-specific CD4+ T cells were expanded with viral peptide pools in the ViraFEST assay before sequencing. Having been cultured for roughly 11 days, the cells underwent CD4+ T cell isolation. Having tested negative for nucleocapsid antibodies, the vaccine recipients showed no prior SARS-CoV-2 infection. The culture medium for some 2 million PBMC per well included around 9.3 IU/ml IL-2 and about 9.9 ug/ml peptides. Both day 3 and day 7 saw half the medium replaced with IL-2 medium. Note on this clone: As yet, its antigen is unknown.

The CDR3 sequence is 14 residues long. V lost 2 bases, J lost 3 bases, and 8 bases lay in between. Germline CDR1 and CDR2: SGHTA and FQGTGA. The table came from immunoSEQ multiplex PCR; TCRdb's copy has only in-frame clones and leaves some out. The sample holds roughly 41,000 clones, 70% to 85% seen once. The sequence derives from a human donor who received a COVID-19 vaccine. The sample here was CD4+ T cells from PBMCs cultured with HCoV-NL63 spike peptides, taken before COVID-19 vaccination. This chain uses TRBV7-3 with TRBJ2-1; a weak D match, TRBD1 (6 bases). For the CDR3, the DNA is TGTGCCAGCAGCTTACAAGGGGGCTACAATGAGCAGTTCTTC. Translation gives CASSLQGGYNEQFF.